The rows below give T cell receptor beta chains drawn from one sample of a study of blood T cell repertoires in COVID-19. Sequencing was performed with immunoSEQ multiplex PCR; in TCRdb, only in-frame clones are kept and a portion is missing. The sample records 200,000 to 250,000 clones, 86% being singletons. The source material was peripheral blood. The source of these receptors is a man aged 45 to 65 with acute or convalescent COVID-19. Both conserved end residues are part of each CDR3. The order of the fields is CDR3 DNA, CDR3 protein, V gene, clone size, D gene, J gene. D genes are given only for firm matches. For some rows the clone size is stated as once, few or many, or as a class when expanded; others skip it.

CDR3 DNA: TGCAGTGCGAGTAGCCAGGCAGACTACGAGCAGTACTTC
CDR3 protein: CSASSQADYEQYF
V gene: TRBV20-1
clone size: once
D gene: NA
J gene: TRBJ2-7

CDR3 DNA: TGTGCCAGCAGCGCAGGACAGGACAACACCATATATTTT
CDR3 protein: CASSAGQDNTIYF
V gene: TRBV11-3
clone size: NA
D gene: TRBD1
J gene: TRBJ1-3

CDR3 DNA: TGTGCCAGCAGCTTAAGCGACAGGGGTATGGGCACTGAAGCTTTCTTT
CDR3 protein: CASSLSDRGMGTEAFF
V gene: TRBV7-3
clone size: NA
D gene: TRBD1
J gene: TRBJ1-1

CDR3 DNA: TGCAGCGCGGCCCCGACAGTTTCCGGAAGATGGAGCACTGAAGCTTTCTTT
CDR3 protein: CSAAPTVSGRWSTEAFF
V gene: TRBV29-1
clone size: NA
D gene: NA
J gene: TRBJ1-1

CDR3 DNA: TGTGCCAGCAGTCTAACTAGCGGTGGATGGGATGAGCAGTTCTTC
CDR3 protein: CASSLTSGGWDEQFF
V gene: TRBV6-6
clone size: NA
D gene: TRBD2
J gene: TRBJ2-1

CDR3 DNA: TGTGCCAGCAGCTTAGCGACTAGCGGGGGGGCCCATGAGCAGTTCTTC
CDR3 protein: CASSLATSGGAHEQFF
V gene: TRBV7-2
clone size: NA
D gene: TRBD2
J gene: TRBJ2-1

CDR3 DNA: TGCGCCAGCAGCCCGGGGACAGACGGCACTGAAGCTTTCTTT
CDR3 protein: CASSPGTDGTEAFF
V gene: TRBV5-1
clone size: NA
D gene: TRBD1
J gene: TRBJ1-1

CDR3 DNA: TGTGCCAGCAGTCGCCCTCCCAGCGGCGGAGCTTTCTTT
CDR3 protein: CASSRPPSGGAFF
V gene: TRBV28
clone size: NA
D gene: NA
J gene: TRBJ1-1

CDR3 DNA: TGTGCCAGTACACAGGGCGGCAATCAGCCCCAGCATTTT
CDR3 protein: CASTQGGNQPQHF
V gene: TRBV19
clone size: NA
D gene: NA
J gene: TRBJ1-5

CDR3 DNA: TGTGCCAGCCTACTCCCGGGTTCACCCCTCCACTTT
CDR3 protein: CASLLPGSPLHF
V gene: TRBV21-1
clone size: few
D gene: NA
J gene: TRBJ1-6

CDR3 DNA: TGTGCCTGGAAGCGGGGGCGGCACTATGGCTACACCTTC
CDR3 protein: CAWKRGRHYGYTF
V gene: TRBV30
clone size: NA
D gene: NA
J gene: TRBJ1-2

CDR3 DNA: TGTGCCAGCAGCTGGGACAGGGGTAATTCACCCCTCCACTTT
CDR3 protein: CASSWDRGNSPLHF
V gene: TRBV13
clone size: once
D gene: TRBD1
J gene: TRBJ1-6

CDR3 DNA: TGTGCTAGTGGTATGGGACAAACCGGAAACACCATATATTTT
CDR3 protein: CASGMGQTGNTIYF
V gene: TRBV12-5
clone size: NA
D gene: NA
J gene: TRBJ1-3

CDR3 DNA: TGTGCCAGCAGCTTAGCGAGGCAGGGGACTTCACCCCTCCACTTT
CDR3 protein: CASSLARQGTSPLHF
V gene: TRBV7-9
clone size: NA
D gene: NA
J gene: TRBJ1-6

CDR3 DNA: TGTGCCAGCTCACCCACACAGGGTAGCAATCAGCCCCAGCATTTT
CDR3 protein: CASSPTQGSNQPQHF
V gene: TRBV18
clone size: NA
D gene: NA
J gene: TRBJ1-5

CDR3 DNA: TGTGCCAGCGGATTACAGGGGGGATCGGGAAACACCATATATTTT
CDR3 protein: CASGLQGGSGNTIYF
V gene: TRBV28
clone size: NA
D gene: TRBD1
J gene: TRBJ1-3

CDR3 DNA: TGTGCCAGCAGTCCCAACATGAACACTGAAGCTTTCTTT
CDR3 protein: CASSPNMNTEAFF
V gene: TRBV27
clone size: few
D gene: NA
J gene: TRBJ1-1

CDR3 DNA: TGTGCCATCAGTGAGTCGGAGGGGGCAGGGGGCAACGAGCAGTACTTC
CDR3 protein: CAISESEGAGGNEQYF
V gene: TRBV10-3
clone size: NA
D gene: TRBD1
J gene: TRBJ2-7

CDR3 DNA: TGTGCCAGCAGCGTTGACAGGGGGCGGACTGAAGCTTTCTTT
CDR3 protein: CASSVDRGRTEAFF
V gene: TRBV11-1
clone size: NA
D gene: TRBD1
J gene: TRBJ1-1

CDR3 DNA: TGTGCCAGCAGCTTATGGCTAGCGGGGGATTACAATGAGCAGTTCTTC
CDR3 protein: CASSLWLAGDYNEQFF
V gene: TRBV7-3
clone size: NA
D gene: TRBD2
J gene: TRBJ2-1

CDR3 DNA: TGTGCCAGCAGTGAATTCCGGGACAGGGGAGGGGAGACCCAGTACTTC
CDR3 protein: CASSEFRDRGGETQYF
V gene: TRBV25-1
clone size: NA
D gene: TRBD1
J gene: TRBJ2-5

CDR3 DNA: TGTGCCAGCAGCTCAGGACAGGAGGAGGAAAAACTGTTTTTT
CDR3 protein: CASSSGQEEEKLFF
V gene: TRBV6-2/TRBV6-3
clone size: NA
D gene: TRBD1
J gene: TRBJ1-4

CDR3 DNA: TGCGCCAGCAGCTTGGCGACAGGGGATGGCTACACCTTC
CDR3 protein: CASSLATGDGYTF
V gene: TRBV5-1
clone size: NA
D gene: TRBD1
J gene: TRBJ1-2

CDR3 DNA: TGTGCCAGCTCCCTCACGACAGGGAGCTCCTACGAGCAGTACTTC
CDR3 protein: CASSLTTGSSYEQYF
V gene: TRBV18
clone size: NA
D gene: TRBD1
J gene: TRBJ2-7

CDR3 DNA: TGCGCCAGCAGCTTGGGAGGAGGGGATGAAAAACTGTTTTTT
CDR3 protein: CASSLGGGDEKLFF
V gene: TRBV5-1
clone size: NA
D gene: NA
J gene: TRBJ1-4

CDR3 DNA: TGTGCCAGCGTGGGACAGACGGGCGGCAATCAGCCCCAGCATTTT
CDR3 protein: CASVGQTGGNQPQHF
V gene: TRBV2
clone size: NA
D gene: TRBD1
J gene: TRBJ1-5

CDR3 DNA: TGTGCCACCAGTGATTTTAACTTTGGTGGCTACACCTTC
CDR3 protein: CATSDFNFGGYTF
V gene: TRBV24-1
clone size: few
D gene: NA
J gene: TRBJ1-2

CDR3 DNA: TGTGCCAGCAGTTACGCAGGGCCCTATTATGGCTACACCTTC
CDR3 protein: CASSYAGPYYGYTF
V gene: TRBV6-5
clone size: NA
D gene: NA
J gene: TRBJ1-2

CDR3 DNA: TGTGCCAGCAGCTTGGGACTAGCGGGGGGGAGGAATACGCAGTATTTT
CDR3 protein: CASSLGLAGGRNTQYF
V gene: TRBV5-4
clone size: few
D gene: TRBD2
J gene: TRBJ2-3

CDR3 DNA: TGCGCCAGCAGCTTCCAGCGGGGGGGATCTGAGACCCAGTACTTC
CDR3 protein: CASSFQRGGSETQYF
V gene: TRBV5-1
clone size: NA
D gene: TRBD2
J gene: TRBJ2-5

CDR3 DNA: TGTGCCAGCAGCGCGACAGGCGCGGCGGCTTTCTTT
CDR3 protein: CASSATGAAAFF
V gene: TRBV7-9
clone size: NA
D gene: NA
J gene: TRBJ1-1

CDR3 DNA: TGTGCCAGCAGTTTTGGGCCCTCACCCCTCCACTTT
CDR3 protein: CASSFGPSPLHF
V gene: TRBV12-3/TRBV12-4
clone size: NA
D gene: NA
J gene: TRBJ1-6